Presented here are 26 T cell receptor beta chains from one specimen sequenced in a study of T cell clonality in common variable immunodeficiency. Data came from immunoSEQ multiplex PCR; TCRdb stores just in-frame clones and leaves some out. Listed for the sample are 45,000 to 60,000 clones, none seen a single time. What was sequenced was peripheral blood mononuclear cells. All receptors derive from a person aged 18-69 years in good health.

Of note for this clone: The read ends 3 residues early relative to the CDR3; the germline J gene fills the gap. The rearrangement links TRBV7-9 to TRBJ2-4, with 9 bases identical to TRBD1. This CDR3 region has 14 residues. In germline, CDR1 is SEHNR, CDR2 FQNEAQ (reference sequence). CDR3 DNA, as far as it was read: TGTGCCAGCAGCTTAACAGGGGGCAACTATGGT. This translates into CASSLTGGNYG. The whole CDR3 protein reads CASSLTGGNYGQYF.

At least ten counts were recorded for this clone. The read ends 3 residues early relative to the CDR3; the germline J gene fills the gap. The chain couples TRBV4-1 to TRBJ2-7; TRBD2 matches at 7 bases. V lost 4 bases and J lost 5; bases outside the gene matches: 11. The CDR3 covers 15 residues. Per the germline V gene, CDR1 is MGHRA and CDR2 is YSYEKL. CDR3 residues: CASSPGWGGANEQYF. Incomplete CDR3 DNA: TGCGCCAGCAGCCCCGGGTGGGGGGGAGCGAACGAG.

This clone has at least ten counts. The DNA ends 3 residues before the CDR3 does, and the rest of the CDR3 is filled in from the germline J gene. V usage is TRBV6-1 and J usage is TRBJ2-3; D remains ambiguous. V lost 0 bases, J lost 3 bases, and 13 bases lay in between. Germline V lookup: CDR1 MNHNS, CDR2 SASEGT. This CDR3 has 16 amino acids. The chain's CDR3 is CASSEARLAKTDTQYF. The CDR3 bases that were read are TGTGCCAGCAGTGAAGCGCGGTTAGCCAAAACAGATACG.

This clone has more than one count but fewer than ten. The read ends 3 residues before the CDR3 terminus; that terminus is restored from the germline J gene. The chain recombines TRBV7-6 with TRBJ1-1; the D gene is possibly TRBD1 (6 bases). The germline CDR1 and CDR2 sequences are SGHVS and FNYEAQ. The CDR3 has 13 amino acids. Trimming took 0 bases from V and 7 from J, leaving 9 bases between them. The covered CDR3 bases are TGTGCCAGCAGCTTAGCGGGACACGGTGAA. Its protein is CASSLAGHGE. The full-length CDR3 reads as CASSLAGHGEAFF.

At least ten counts were recorded for this clone. The CDR3 extends 3 residues past the end of the read, so its final part is completed from the germline J gene. This rearrangement joins TRBV5-4 to TRBJ1-2; TRBD1 matches at 7 bases. The CDR3 extends over 14 amino acids. The junction had 5 bases not matched to a gene; V was cut back by 0 bases and J by 6 bases. Germline CDR1 and CDR2: SGHNT and YYREEE (reference sequence). The sequenced part of the CDR3 DNA is TGTGCCAGCAGCTTGGGGCAGGGGGGTAATGGC. It is translated as CASSLGQGGNG. The entire CDR3 is CASSLGQGGNGYTF.

This clone was seen repeatedly, ten times or more. The read gets to within 3 residues of the CDR3 end, and the germline J gene fills in the rest. This chain joins TRBV2 and TRBJ1-4, with 7 bases lining up with TRBD1. The junction had 8 bases not matched to a gene; V was cut back by 6 bases and J by 4 bases. The CDR3 extends over 15 amino acids. Per germline, CDR1 SNHLY and CDR2 FYNNEI. The CDR3 bases that were read are TGTGCCAGCAGGATACAGGGGCTAGATAATGAAAAA. It encodes CASRIQGLDNEK. From start to end, the CDR3 is CASRIQGLDNEKLFF. The full variable domain, with the rest looked up from reference TRBV2 and TRBJ1-4, is EPEVTQTPSHQVTQMGQEVILRCVPISNHLYFYWYRQILGQKVEFLVSFYNNEISEKSEIFDDQFSVERPDGSNFTLKIRSTKLEDSAMYFCASRIQGLDNEKLFFGSGTQLSVL.

This clone was detected ten times or more. This chain's CDR3 is CASSQDGQLAKNIQYF. CDR3 bases read: TGTGCCAGCAGCCAAGATGGACAACTAGCCAAAAACATT. The rearrangement links TRBV14 to TRBJ2-4; D is perhaps TRBD1 (5 bases). The CDR3 goes on 3 residues after the read ends, and that part is filled in from the germline J gene. Trimming took off 0 bases at V and 0 bases at J, with 9 bases between the two ends. Germline V gives CDR1 SGHDN, CDR2 FVKESK. The CDR3 has 16 residues.

Many counts were recorded for this clone. The read falls 3 residues short of the CDR3 end, and the missing part is taken from the germline J gene. The chain joins TRBV18 to TRBJ2-5; TRBD1 agrees at 7 bases. Looked up from germline, CDR1 is KGHSH and CDR2 is LQKENI. This CDR3 has 16 amino acids. V shed 2 bases, J shed 2 bases, and the junction held 8 bases outside the gene matches. The CDR3 protein is CASSPVAGTEQETQYF. The CDR3 DNA, read in part, is TGTGCCAGCTCACCAGTGGCCGGGACAGAGCAAGAGACC.

This clone was found many times. The read stops 3 residues short of the end of the CDR3; the missing end is completed from the germline J gene. V and J are TRBV7-2 and TRBJ2-7; TRBD2 agrees at 7 bases. CDR1 is SGHTA and CDR2 is FQGNSA in the germline V gene. V shed 5 bases, J shed 6 bases, and the junction held 10 bases outside the gene matches. There are 14 residues in the CDR3. This chain's CDR3 is CASSPQVERGEQYF. CDR3 DNA, as far as it was read: TGTGCCAGCAGCCCCCAAGTTGAGCGGGGCGAG. Combining the CDR3 with reference TRBV7-2 and TRBJ2-7 gives the whole variable domain GAGVSQSPSNKVTEKGKDVELRCDPISGHTALYWYRQSLGQGLEFLIYFQGNSAPDKSGLPSDRFSAERTGGSVSTLTIQRTQQEDSAVYLCASSPQVERGEQYFGPGTRLTVT.

In its sample, this clone was seen a few times. The CDR3 extends 3 residues past the end of the read, so its final part is completed from the germline J gene. The rearrangement joins TRBV19 to TRBJ2-5, with TRBD1 as a possible D gene (6 bases). V lost 3 bases and J 2 bases, leaving 10 bases between the germline ends. The CDR3 contains 14 residues. CDR1 and CDR2 (germline): LNHDA, SQIVND (reference sequence). The CDR3 sequence: CASSIWGRQETQYF. The CDR3 DNA, read in part, is TGTGCCAGTAGTATTTGGGGGCGGCAAGAGACC.

This clone came up many times. The read finishes 3 residues shy of the CDR3 end, and the germline J gene is used to complete it. V gene TRBV7-2 combines with J gene TRBJ2-3; no definite D call. Germline CDR1 SGHTA, CDR2 FQGNSA. This CDR3 region has 15 residues. V was trimmed by 1 base and J by 0 bases, leaving 8 bases between them. The part of the CDR3 DNA that was read is TGTGCCAGCAGCTTAGTCGAGGCTAGCACAGATACG. It codes for CASSLVEASTDT. The entire CDR3 is CASSLVEASTDTQYF.

In its sample, this clone was seen many times. The sequenced fragment ends 3 residues before the CDR3 boundary, so the rest is inferred from the germline J gene. The rearrangement links TRBV20-1 to TRBJ2-3; D uncertain. The V and J ends lost 4 bases and 6 bases respectively, with 11 bases between them. CDR1 is DFQATT and CDR2 is SNEGSKA in the germline V gene (reference sequence). The CDR3 length is 12 residues. CDR3 sequence: CSATPFSDTQYF. The DNA read from the CDR3 is TGCAGTGCTACTCCCTTTTCGGATACG.

This clone appeared many times. The DNA ends 3 residues before the CDR3 does, and the rest of the CDR3 is filled in from the germline J gene. The chain is built from TRBV29-1 and TRBJ2-3; D perhaps matches TRBD1 (6 bases). Per germline, CDR1 SQVTM and CDR2 ANQGSEA. Trimming pared 4 bases from V and 6 bases from J, leaving 26 bases between. The CDR3 contains 17 residues. Incomplete CDR3 DNA: TGCAGCGTTGCCTATTTGGGCCGGACAGCCTCAGGGGATACG. Protein: CSVAYLGRTASGDT. The CDR3 reads in full as CSVAYLGRTASGDTQYF.

The table lists this clone with many counts. The CDR3 goes on 3 residues after the read ends, and that part is filled in from the germline J gene. V gene TRBV20-1 combines with J gene TRBJ2-7, with TRBD2 as a possible D gene (6 bases). Trimming took 5 bases from V and 0 from J, leaving 17 bases between them. The V gene's germline CDR1 is DFQATT and CDR2 SNEGSKA (reference sequence). CDR3 size: 15 residues. The DNA read from the CDR3 is TGCAGTGCTGGCCCTCGGGGGAAAACCTCCTACGAG. Translating gives CSAGPRGKTSYE. The whole CDR3 sequence reads CSAGPRGKTSYEQYF.

In its sample, this clone was seen many times. The sequenced fragment ends 3 residues before the CDR3 boundary, so the rest is inferred from the germline J gene. The chain joins TRBV6-2 or TRBV6-3 to TRBJ1-1; TRBD1 is a possible D gene (5 bases). The CDR3 runs to 15 residues. Trimming shortened V by 1 base and J by 1 base, and 10 bases separated the two germline ends. Germline lookup yields CDR1 MNHEY and CDR2 SVGEGT. Partial CDR3 DNA: TGTGCCAGCAGTTACTTGGCGGGGCCGAACACTGAA. Its protein is CASSYLAGPNTE. The entire CDR3 protein reads CASSYLAGPNTEAFF.

This clone was seen many times. The CDR3 end falls 3 residues outside the read, so it is completed with the germline J gene. The chain carries TRBV5-1 and TRBJ1-2, with 9 bases aligning to TRBD1. Germline V lookup: CDR1 SGHRS, CDR2 YFSETQ. V gave up 3 bases and J gave up 5 bases; unmatched junction bases: 8. CDR3 size: 15 residues. The CDR3 sequence is CASSWEGTGSYGYTF. The sequenced part of the CDR3 DNA is TGCGCCAGCAGCTGGGAGGGGACAGGGTCATATGGC.

This clone was counted at least ten times. The read ends 3 residues early relative to the CDR3; the germline J gene fills the gap. This chain joins TRBV10-3 and TRBJ1-2; TRBD1 matches at 7 bases. CDR1 ENHRY and CDR2 SYGVKD come from the germline V gene. V lost 8 bases and J lost 1; bases outside the gene matches: 7. The CDR3 is 14 residues long. CDR3 in amino acids: CAIWDSIHNYGYTF. CDR3 bases read: TGTGCCATCTGGGACAGCATCCATAACTATGGC.

This clone was observed many times. The read is 3 residues too short to cover the CDR3 end, so that end is filled in from the germline J gene. The rearrangement joins TRBV4-2 to TRBJ2-5; D tentatively fits TRBD1 or TRBD2 (5 bases each). V was clipped by 1 base and J by 5 bases, with 14 bases between them. The CDR3 is 15 residues long. Germline V gene sequence: CDR1 LGHNA, CDR2 YNFKEQ. The part of the CDR3 DNA that was read is TGTGCCAGCAGCCAAGCTAGGGGAGCGAGGGAGACC. This encodes CASSQARGARET. The full CDR3 sequence reads CASSQARGARETQYF.

This clone appeared many times. Read coverage stops 3 residues before the CDR3 terminus; the germline J gene supplies the remainder. The rearrangement joins TRBV30 to TRBJ2-5; TRBD1 is a possible D gene (6 bases). CDR1 is GTSNPN and CDR2 is SVGIG in the germline V gene (reference sequence). V lost 7 bases and J 2 bases, leaving 11 bases between the germline ends. The CDR3 sequence is 12 residues long. The covered CDR3 bases are TGTGCCTCCAGAGGGGGTCAAGAGACC. It translates to CASRGGQET. The complete CDR3 reads CASRGGQETQYF.

At least ten counts were recorded for this clone. Germline and junction disagree at one end, which may indicate a read error. The CDR3 end lies 3 residues beyond the end of the read and is filled in from the germline J gene. The chain joins TRBV4-2 to TRBJ1-4; the D gene is possibly TRBD1 (5 bases). CDR3 length: 16 amino acids. Germline values: CDR1 LGHNA, CDR2 YNFKEQ. This CDR3 reads CASSQEIRRGREKLFF. The part of the CDR3 DNA that was read is TGCGCCAGCAGCCAAGAAATTAGAAGGGGTAGAGAAAAA.

This clone appeared many times. The read terminates 3 residues ahead of where the CDR3 ends, so the germline J gene completes it. The chain links TRBV5-1 to TRBJ2-2; TRBD2 agrees at 8 bases. CDR3 size: 17 residues. Germline assignment: CDR1 SGHRS and CDR2 YFSETQ. The ends lost 0 bases at V and 2 bases at J; junction bases unmatched: 6. The CDR3 bases that were read are TGCGCCAGCAGCTTGGCCCCTGCGGGGGGAAACACCGGGGAG. It translates to CASSLAPAGGNTGE. The complete CDR3 protein is CASSLAPAGGNTGELFF.

This clone was counted ten times or more. With the read ending 3 residues before the CDR3 end, the germline J gene is used to fill in that end. This chain uses TRBV24-1 with TRBJ2-2; no clear D. Germline lookup yields CDR1 KGHDR and CDR2 SFDVKD. The CDR3 is 13 amino acids. Trimming left V 4 bases short and J 3 bases short, with 5 bases between. CDR3 loop: CATSDHYTGELFF. CDR3 DNA, as far as it was read: TGTGCCACCAGTGACCATTACACCGGGGAG.

This clone showed up many times. The CDR3 end falls 3 residues outside the read, so it is completed with the germline J gene. V is TRBV7-2 and J is TRBJ2-5; possibly TRBD1 for D (7 bases). The CDR3 is 14 residues long. The V and J ends lost 2 bases and 5 bases respectively, with 12 bases between them. Looked up from germline, CDR1 is SGHTA and CDR2 is FQGNSA. The CDR3 protein is CASSLQTGRETQYF. The CDR3 bases that were read are TGTGCCAGCAGCTTACAGACAGGGAGGGAGACC. Full variable domain (rest looked up from reference TRBV7-2 and TRBJ2-5): GAGVSQSPSNKVTEKGKDVELRCDPISGHTALYWYRQSLGQGLEFLIYFQGNSAPDKSGLPSDRFSAERTGGSVSTLTIQRTQQEDSAVYLCASSLQTGRETQYFGPGTRLLVL.

This clone was found many times. The CDR3 end lies 3 residues beyond the end of the read and is filled in from the germline J gene. V is TRBV5-4 and J is TRBJ2-1; TRBD2 agrees at 12 bases. Germline V gene lookup returns CDR1 SGHNT and CDR2 YYREEE (reference sequence). The trim removed 4 bases at V and 7 bases at J, leaving 6 bases unmatched. The CDR3 loop spans 15 amino acids. CDR3 in amino acids: CASSRTSGGHNEQFF. CDR3 DNA, as far as it was read: TGTGCCAGCAGCCGTACTAGCGGGGGGCATAATGAG.

This clone came up many times. The read gets to within 3 residues of the CDR3 end, and the germline J gene fills in the rest. This rearrangement joins TRBV6-2 or TRBV6-3 to TRBJ2-5; 7 nucleotides align to TRBD1. The trim removed 2 bases at V and 5 bases at J, leaving 5 bases unmatched. The germline V gene has CDR1 MNHEY and CDR2 SVGEGT. This CDR3 is built from 14 residues. CDR3 amino acids: CASSYVRGSETQYF. The covered CDR3 bases are TGTGCCAGCAGTTACGTCAGGGGGTCGGAGACC.

Points on this clone: The CDR3 goes on 3 residues after the read ends, and that part is filled in from the germline J gene. The genes are TRBV7-2 and TRBJ2-3; D uncertain. CDR3 length: 15 residues. Germline V gene sequence: CDR1 SGHTA, CDR2 FQGNSA. CDR3 bases read: TGTGCCAGCAGCTACTACTTGGATAGCAATCAGCCG. Its protein product is CASSYYLDSNQP. From start to end, the CDR3 is CASSYYLDSNQPQYF.